This T cell receptor beta chain originates from a study of T cells after somatic rescue of genetic block. Clones were read by immunoSEQ multiplex PCR, and TCRdb kept only the in-frame ones, dropping some. The data contain under 150,000 clones, under 95% of them singletons. With 1 base removed from V and 0 bases from J, the gap between germline ends came to 18 bases. Germline CDR1 reads GTSNPN; CDR2 reads SVGIG (reference sequence). The CDR3 contains 17 residues. V gene TRBV30 combines with J gene TRBJ1-1, with TRBD1 as a possible D gene (6 bases). The sample consisted of peripheral blood mononuclear cells (PBMCs). The TCR sequence derives from a woman under 30. The CDR3 region has the DNA TGTGCCTGGAGTGGCCTACAGGGTCCTAACTTGAACACTGAAGCTTTCTTT. This gives the protein CAWSGLQGPNLNTEAFF.